Following are 23 T cell receptor beta chains from one sample sequenced in a study of CD8 T cells in ankylosing spondylitis. Overall study results and limits: Ankylosing spondylitis blood appeared to be characterized by a TCR beta motif of under ten highly homologous variants.

TCRdb reanalysed the 5' RACE reads using MiXCR and keeps one entry per CDR3 protein. The table includes 200,000 to 250,000 distinct CDR3 sequences, around 18% detected once. Antigen specificity for these receptors is unknown. The sample consisted of blood, either unsorted or a sorted T cell fraction (not recorded which). These receptors all come from a male donor with ankylosing spondylitis.

This clonotype appeared a few times. This sequence joins TRBV9 and TRBJ1-2, with no clear D. V shed 4 bases and J shed 2 bases, with 12 bases lying between them. CDR3 length equals 14 residues. Germline CDR1 is SGDLS and CDR2 is YYNGEE. The CDR3 DNA reads TGTGCCAGCAGCCCCGATGATAACAACTATGGCTACACCTTC. Its protein product is CASSPDDNNYGYTF.

This clonotype was counted a few times. V usage is TRBV4-3 and J usage is TRBJ2-7; D possibly corresponds to TRBD2 (6 bases). V was pared by 0 bases and J by 0 bases, with 12 bases between. This CDR3 spans 16 amino acids. CDR1 LGHNA and CDR2 YSLEER come from the germline V gene. CDR3 coding DNA: TGCGCCAGCAGCCAAGACGCTAGCGCGAGCTCCTACGAGCAGTACTTC. This codes for CASSQDASASSYEQYF.

The V call is TRBV9, the J call TRBJ2-7; either TRBD1 or TRBD2 may fit D (7 bases each). The V and J ends lost 4 bases and 3 bases respectively, with 17 bases between them. Germline values: CDR1 SGDLS, CDR2 YYNGEE. The CDR3 totals 15 residues. The CDR3 loop is CASSPGGGGGYEQYF. DNA of the CDR3: TGTGCCAGCAGCCCGGGGGGAGGGGGCGGCTACGAGCAGTACTTC.

The sample holds many counts of this clonotype. The chain joins TRBV7-2 to TRBJ2-3, with 9 positions matching TRBD2. This CDR3 comprises 16 residues. The J segment lost 5 bases and the V segment lost 2 bases, leaving 8 bases of the junction unmatched. Germline CDR1 SGHTA, CDR2 FQGNSA. This CDR3 is CASSLWASGVVDTQYF. DNA of the CDR3: TGTGCCAGCAGCTTATGGGCTAGCGGGGTGGTAGATACGCAGTATTTT.

The sample holds a few counts of this clonotype. The chain recombines TRBV7-9 with TRBJ2-7; 7 nucleotides agree with TRBD1. Germline V gene data show CDR1 as SEHNR and CDR2 as FQNEAQ (reference sequence). This CDR3 is 15 amino acids long. V was clipped by 0 bases and J by 3 bases; unmatched bases: 5. DNA of the CDR3: TGTGCCAGCAGCTTAGCTCTGGGACAGAGCTACGAGCAGTACTTC. The encoded protein is CASSLALGQSYEQYF.

This clonotype appeared a few times. The rearrangement links TRBV9 to TRBJ1-1; tentatively, D is TRBD1 (5 bases). This CDR3 is built from 13 residues. Germline values: CDR1 SGDLS, CDR2 YYNGEE. V was clipped by 4 bases and J by 5 bases, with 12 bases between them. Here the CDR3 reads CASSFGAGTEAFF. The CDR3 DNA is TGTGCCAGCAGCTTCGGGGCCGGGACTGAAGCTTTCTTT.

This clonotype was seen a few times. This chain joins TRBV27 and TRBJ1-5, with 9 bases that match TRBD1. Germline lookup yields CDR1 MNHEY and CDR2 SMNVEV (reference sequence). CDR3 length: 20 amino acids. V dropped 7 bases and J dropped 0; count of bases not matched to a gene: 19. The CDR3 region has the DNA TGTGCCAGCACCTCAACCATAAGGGACAGGGCGGTTTATAGCAATCAGCCCCAGCATTTT. This encodes CASTSTIRDRAVYSNQPQHF.

This clonotype was found many times. The chain is built from TRBV28 and TRBJ1-1; no definite D call. Germline CDR1 and CDR2: MDHEN and SYDVKM. The CDR3 covers 14 residues. V was shortened by 7 bases and J by 0 bases, with 12 bases between the two germline ends. CDR3 sequence: CASTRGHMNTEAFF. CDR3 nucleotides: TGTGCCAGCACCCGCGGGCACATGAACACTGAAGCTTTCTTT. The full variable domain, rest sourced from reference TRBV28 and TRBJ1-1, is DVKVTQSSRYLVKRTGEKVFLECVQDMDHENMFWYRQDPGLGLRLIYFSYDVKMKEKGDIPEGYSVSREKKERFSLILESASTNQTSMYLCASTRGHMNTEAFFGQGTRLTVV.

This clonotype appeared a few times. V is TRBV10-3 and J is TRBJ2-7; 8 bases agree with TRBD2. The V gene's germline CDR1 is ENHRY and CDR2 SYGVKD. Trimming at V came to 3 bases and at J to 0 bases, leaving 13 bases not matched to a gene. The length of the CDR3 is 18 residues. CDR3 nucleotides: TGTGCCATCAGTGACCCACCTGGGGGAGCGGGAGACTCCTACGAGCAGTACTTC. This encodes CAISDPPGGAGDSYEQYF.

The chain has TRBV12-3 or TRBV12-4 and TRBJ1-4; D gene uncertain. The CDR3 loop spans 14 amino acids. The V and J ends lost 6 bases and 4 bases respectively, with 12 bases between them. The CDR3 nucleotides are TGTGCCAGCAGAGCCGACCTGGGTAATGAAAAACTGTTTTTT. Residues: CASRADLGNEKLFF.

The chain carries TRBV19 and TRBJ1-2, with 10 bases lining up with TRBD1. With V trimmed by 8 bases and J by 2 bases, 5 bases remained unmatched. CDR3 size: 14 residues. Germline-derived CDR1 and CDR2 are LNHDA and SQIVND (reference sequence). The CDR3 loop is CASCKTGGNYGYTF. The CDR3 nucleotides are TGTGCCAGTTGCAAGACAGGGGGCAACTATGGCTACACCTTC.

The V call is TRBV7-2, the J call TRBJ2-2; unclear D gene. The CDR3 spans 14 residues. From germline, CDR1 is SGHTA and CDR2 FQGNSA. The ends were cut back, 1 base at V and 1 base at J, with 4 bases in the middle. The CDR3 region has the DNA TGTGCCAGCAGCTTAGACTTGAACACCGGGGAGCTGTTTTTT. This gives the protein CASSLDLNTGELFF.

The chain carries TRBV29-1 and TRBJ1-1; no reliable D call. The germline V and J ends were trimmed by 2 bases and 5 bases, with 6 bases remaining between them. The CDR3 contains 11 residues. Germline V lookup: CDR1 SQVTM, CDR2 ANQGSEA. The CDR3 sequence is CSVELTTEAFF. The CDR3, as DNA: TGCAGCGTTGAACTCACGACTGAAGCTTTCTTT.

A few counts support this clonotype. The chain combines TRBV4-1 with TRBJ1-4, with a possible D match to TRBD1 (5 bases). CDR1 is MGHRA and CDR2 is YSYEKL in the germline V gene. Trimming took off 3 bases at V and 7 bases at J, with 18 bases between the two ends. There are 16 residues in the CDR3. In nucleotides, the CDR3 is TGCGCCAGCAGCCACCTCGTGACAGCCGGGAGTGAAAAACTGTTTTTT. Translated, it gives CASSHLVTAGSEKLFF.

This chain links TRBV12-3 or TRBV12-4 with TRBJ1-5, with a possible D match to TRBD1 (5 bases). The CDR3 is 14 residues long. With 2 bases removed from V and 4 bases from J, the gap between germline ends came to 9 bases. The CDR3 DNA follows: TGTGCCAGCAGTTTACAGGGAACGAATCAGCCCCAGCATTTT. The encoded protein is CASSLQGTNQPQHF.

The chain recombines TRBV6-2 or TRBV6-3 with TRBJ1-5, with D possibly being TRBD1 (5 bases). Per germline, CDR1 MNHEY and CDR2 SVGEGT. The CDR3 spans 13 residues. V lost 2 bases and J lost 7, with 9 bases in between. The CDR3 here is CASSYQGWQPQHF. CDR3 bases: TGTGCCAGCAGTTACCAGGGTTGGCAGCCCCAGCATTTT.

This clonotype has more than one count but fewer than ten. The CDR3 spells CASSSRALAGGPGNEQFF. In DNA, the CDR3 is TGTGCCAGCAGCTCGAGAGCACTAGCGGGAGGGCCGGGAAATGAGCAGTTCTTC. The chain links TRBV11-1 to TRBJ2-1; 13 bases are shared with TRBD2. CDR3 length: 18 residues. V gave up 4 bases and J gave up 7 bases; unmatched junction bases: 13. Germline V CDR1 and CDR2: SGHAT, FQDESV (reference sequence). The variable domain in full, completed from reference TRBV11-1 and TRBJ2-1, reads EAEVAQSPRYKITEKSQAVAFWCDPISGHATLYWYRQILGQGPELLVQFQDESVVDDSQLPKDRFSAERLKGVDSTLKIQPAELGDSAMYLCASSSRALAGGPGNEQFFGPGTRLTVL.

This clonotype was recorded a few times. V usage is TRBV6-2 or TRBV6-3 and J usage is TRBJ2-5; a weak D match, TRBD1 (6 bases). There are 16 residues in the CDR3. The V end lost 5 bases, the J end lost 5 bases, and 21 bases lay between the germline ends. Germline V gene data show CDR1 as MNHEY and CDR2 as SVGEGT. CDR3 protein: CASSPLGTSTEETQYF. In nucleotides, the CDR3 is TGTGCCAGCAGTCCCCTCGGGACATCAACTGAGGAGACCCAGTACTTC.

The CDR3: CASSFTGLAGAQETQYF. The DNA of the CDR3 is TGTGCCAGCAGTTTCACCGGACTAGCGGGGGCCCAAGAGACCCAGTACTTC. This chain joins TRBV27 and TRBJ2-5; 13 bases line up with TRBD2. The CDR3 is made up of 17 amino acids. The germline V gene encodes CDR1 MNHEY and CDR2 SMNVEV (reference sequence). J was trimmed by 1 base and V by 3 bases; bases with no gene match: 5.

This sequence joins TRBV29-1 and TRBJ2-5; no clear D gene. V dropped 0 bases and J dropped 2 bases, with 4 bases sitting between them. CDR3 size: 12 residues. Germline CDR1 SQVTM, CDR2 ANQGSEA. This CDR3 is CSVEDLQETQYF. CDR3 DNA: TGCAGCGTTGAAGACCTTCAAGAGACCCAGTACTTC.

A remark on this clonotype: The germline gene is not matched at one end of the junction; a read error may be the cause. V usage is TRBV5-6 and J usage is TRBJ2-7; TRBD2 is a possible D gene (5 bases). CDR1 and CDR2 (germline): SGHDT, YYEEEE. The CDR3 sequence is 14 residues long. The CDR3, as DNA: TGTGCCAGCAGCTTGGAAGGAGGTCCCCCACAACTCTTCTTC. It is translated as CASSLEGGPPQLFF.

The chain joins TRBV2 to TRBJ2-3; TRBD2 aligns across 12 bases. After removal of 5 bases from V and 1 base from J, the junction contained 7 bases not matched to a gene. Germline CDR1 SNHLY, CDR2 FYNNEI. The CDR3 length is 17 residues. This CDR3 is CASSSRLAGVGTDTQYF. The CDR3 DNA reads TGTGCCAGCAGTTCCAGACTAGCGGGAGTTGGCACAGATACGCAGTATTTT.

This clonotype was detected ten times or more. The chain carries TRBV15 and TRBJ1-1, with D uncertain. The V end was cut by 3 bases, the J end by 0 bases, with 8 bases between. Germline CDR1 and CDR2: LNHNV and YYDKDF (reference sequence). The CDR3 spans 14 residues. The CDR3 bases are TGTGCCACCAGCAGGCTATTATTGAACACTGAAGCTTTCTTT. Amino acid sequence: CATSRLLLNTEAFF.